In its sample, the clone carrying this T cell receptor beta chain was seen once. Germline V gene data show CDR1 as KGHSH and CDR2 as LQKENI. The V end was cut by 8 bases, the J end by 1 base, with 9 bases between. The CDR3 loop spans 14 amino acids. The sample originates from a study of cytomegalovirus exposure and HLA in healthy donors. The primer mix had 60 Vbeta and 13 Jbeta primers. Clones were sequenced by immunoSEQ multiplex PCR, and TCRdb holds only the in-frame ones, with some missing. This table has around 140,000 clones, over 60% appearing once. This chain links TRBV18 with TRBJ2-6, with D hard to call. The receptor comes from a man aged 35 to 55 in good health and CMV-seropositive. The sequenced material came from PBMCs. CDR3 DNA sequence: TGTGCCAGCGGCCTCCCTTCTGGGGCCAACGTCCTGACTTTC. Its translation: CASGLPSGANVLTF.